This passage covers 11 T cell receptor beta chains from one sample sequenced in a study of blood T cells in healthy people across ages. Next came a second PCR, run for about 7 to 11 cycles, which used a sample-barcoded 5' primer along with a J-beta primer mix. TCRdb fed the 5' RACE reads into MiXCR, producing one record per CDR3 protein. This repertoire shows 1.5 million to 2 million distinct CDR3 sequences, about 31% found once; its top ten account for about 11%. The sequenced material came from blood. These receptor sequences come from a woman in her 30s in good health.

This rearrangement joins TRBV20-1 to TRBJ2-7; no reliable D call. The length of the CDR3 is 15 residues. The germline V gene encodes CDR1 DFQATT and CDR2 SNEGSKA (reference sequence). The V gene lost 5 bases and the J gene lost 1 base, with 18 bases spanning the gap. CDR3 residues: CSAWAPSPGSYEQYF. DNA of the CDR3: TGCAGTGCTTGGGCCCCCAGCCCAGGTTCCTACGAGCAGTACTTC.

This clonotype came up many times. The V and J genes are TRBV6-2 or TRBV6-3 and TRBJ2-7; 10 bases agree with TRBD2. J was trimmed by 5 bases and V by 6 bases; bases with no gene match: 4. Germline V gene lookup returns CDR1 MNHEY and CDR2 SVGEGT. This CDR3 contains 13 residues. CDR3 DNA sequence: TGTGCCAGCAGAAGCGGGGGGGGCAACGAGCAGTACTTC. Its protein product is CASRSGGGNEQYF.

The chain couples TRBV6-5 to TRBJ2-5; possible D gene TRBD2, 6 bases. This CDR3 spans 15 amino acids. V was clipped by 8 bases and J by 1 base, with 17 bases between them. In germline, CDR1 is MNHEY, CDR2 SVGAGI. CDR3 region: CASSRGIGSQETQYF. As DNA, the CDR3 is TGTGCCAGCTCCCGCGGGATAGGGTCCCAAGAGACCCAGTACTTC.

This clonotype was observed a handful of times. The chain links TRBV21-1 to TRBJ2-7; the D call TRBD2 from the table was never checked on the DNA. TRBV21-1 is assigned pseudogene status. CDR3 length: 14 residues. CDR3 DNA: TGTGCCAGCAGCCCTCCGGCCAATTCCTACGAGCAGTACTTC. Translating gives CASSPPANSYEQYF.

This clonotype was found a few times. This rearrangement joins TRBV5-1 to TRBJ1-1; D is possibly TRBD1 (5 bases). CDR1 is SGHRS and CDR2 is YFSETQ in the germline V gene. The V end was cut by 4 bases, the J end by 1 base, with 14 bases between. CDR3 length: 15 amino acids. The CDR3 loop reads CASSPGPTANTEAFF. The CDR3 DNA sequence: TGCGCCAGCAGCCCAGGCCCGACAGCGAACACTGAAGCTTTCTTT.

V is TRBV19 and J is TRBJ2-7, with 8 bases that match TRBD2. CDR1 and CDR2 (germline): LNHDA, SQIVND (reference sequence). This CDR3 has 15 amino acids. After removal of 8 bases from V and 0 bases from J, the junction contained 9 bases not matched to a gene. The CDR3: CASRVSTSGSYEQYF. The CDR3 coding sequence is TGTGCCAGTCGAGTCAGCACTAGCGGCTCCTACGAGCAGTACTTC.

This clonotype has just a few counts. A much larger clone is a single base away; this may be a read error. The chain couples TRBV29-1 to TRBJ2-5; TRBD2 is a possible D gene (6 bases). There are 10 residues in the CDR3. V was clipped by 8 bases and J by 9 bases, with 13 bases between them. Germline loops: CDR1 SQVTM, CDR2 ANQGSEA. CDR3 protein: CSLLGEAQYF. Here the CDR3 DNA reads TGCAGCCTCCTGGGGGAGGCCCAGTACTTC.

This clonotype occurred a few times. This chain joins TRBV6-1 and TRBJ2-1; 11 positions agree with TRBD2. The CDR3 is 18 amino acids. Germline V gives CDR1 MNHNS, CDR2 SASEGT. The V segment lost 5 bases and the J segment 5 bases; nucleotides outside the gene matches: 14. The CDR3 is CASSQLAGEGAGNNEQFF. The CDR3 DNA is TGTGCCAGCAGTCAACTAGCGGGAGAAGGGGCGGGGAACAATGAGCAGTTCTTC.

This clonotype was recorded at least ten times. The rearrangement links TRBV28 to TRBJ2-7; D is unresolved. Trimming removed 3 bases at V and 0 bases at J, with 6 bases between. CDR1 is MDHEN, CDR2 SYDVKM, per germline. CDR3 length: 13 amino acids. The CDR3 loop reads CASSLTNSYEQYF. The CDR3 DNA reads TGTGCCAGCAGTTTGACCAACTCCTACGAGCAGTACTTC. The whole variable domain, remainder taken from reference TRBV28 and TRBJ2-7, is DVKVTQSSRYLVKRTGEKVFLECVQDMDHENMFWYRQDPGLGLRLIYFSYDVKMKEKGDIPEGYSVSREKKERFSLILESASTNQTSMYLCASSLTNSYEQYFGPGTRLTVT.

This clonotype is a singleton in its sample. The chain recombines TRBV20-1 with TRBJ2-3; 9 bases align to TRBD2. The germline V gene has CDR1 DFQATT and CDR2 SNEGSKA (reference sequence). Trimming cost V 3 bases and J 2 bases; bases outside gene matches: 6. The CDR3 consists of 15 residues. The CDR3 region has the DNA TGCAGTGCTAGTCACGCGGGAGGGTTCACAGATACGCAGTATTTT. Translation gives CSASHAGGFTDTQYF.

With regard to this clonotype: The CDR3 ends on some other residue instead of the conserved phenylalanine or tryptophan, so this is likely a read error. The chain links TRBV4-1 to TRBJ2-1; a possible D gene is TRBD2 (6 bases). V gave up 2 bases and J gave up 9 bases, with 11 bases separating them. CDR1 MGHRA and CDR2 YSYEKL come from the germline V gene. The CDR3 spans 13 residues. The CDR3 DNA reads as TGCGCCAGCAGCCAAAATGCGGGGATTGAGCAGTTCTTA. It is translated as CASSQNAGIEQFL.